This T cell receptor beta chain was sequenced during a study of blood T cell repertoires in COVID-19. Study-wide background: Italy, Spain and the United States were the sources of the convalescent and acute COVID-19 samples. Sources were T cells, B-cell-depleted T cells, or PBMCs; the material itself was cDNA or gDNA.

In the original workflow: Quantification of nucleated cells was approximated via reference gene primer amplification. TCRdb keeps only in-frame clones here, not all; method: immunoSEQ multiplex PCR. V, J and clone size are taken as reported in that table, and D and trimming were inferred from the DNA itself. The repertoire holds some 190,000 clones, with around 89% as singletons. The germline V gene encodes CDR1 PRHDT and CDR2 FYEKMQ (reference sequence). This CDR3 is built from 13 residues. The V end was cut by 6 bases, the J end by 6 bases, with 15 bases between. J is TRBJ2-7 and V is TRBV13; perhaps TRBD2 as D (7 bases). The receptor was isolated from a human donor in a cohort sampled during active COVID-19. The sample comprised peripheral blood. The CDR3 loop reads CASRERGGGEQYF. The CDR3 DNA reads as TGTGCCAGCAGGGAAAGGGGGGGCGGCGAGCAGTACTTC. The full variable domain, in which reference TRBV13 and TRBJ2-7 provide the parts outside the CDR3, is AAGVIQSPRHLIKEKRETATLKCYPIPRHDTVYWYQQGPGQDPQFLISFYEKMQSDKGSIPDRFSAQQFSDYHSELNMSSLELGDSALYFCASRERGGGEQYFGPGTRLTVT.